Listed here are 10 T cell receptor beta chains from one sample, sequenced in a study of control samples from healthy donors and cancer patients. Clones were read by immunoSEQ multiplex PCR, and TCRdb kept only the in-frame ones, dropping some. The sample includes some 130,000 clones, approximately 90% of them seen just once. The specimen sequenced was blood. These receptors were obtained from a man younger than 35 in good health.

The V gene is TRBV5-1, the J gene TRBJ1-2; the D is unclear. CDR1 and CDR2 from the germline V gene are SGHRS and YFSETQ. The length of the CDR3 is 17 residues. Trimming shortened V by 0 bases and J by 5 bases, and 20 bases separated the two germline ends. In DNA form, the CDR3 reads TGCGCCAGCAGCTTGGCCGGCACCGATCTTACTATGTATGGCTACACCTTC. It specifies CASSLAGTDLTMYGYTF.

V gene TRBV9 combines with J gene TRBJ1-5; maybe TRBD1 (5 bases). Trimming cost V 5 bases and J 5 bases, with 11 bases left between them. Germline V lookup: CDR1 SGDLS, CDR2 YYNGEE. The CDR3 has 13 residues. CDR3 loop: CASSGGADQPQHF. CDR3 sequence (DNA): TGTGCCAGCAGTGGAGGGGCAGATCAGCCCCAGCATTTT.

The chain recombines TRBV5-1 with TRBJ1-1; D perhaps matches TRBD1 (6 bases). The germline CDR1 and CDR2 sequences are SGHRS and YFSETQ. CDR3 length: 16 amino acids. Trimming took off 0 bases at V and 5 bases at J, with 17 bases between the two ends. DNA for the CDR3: TGCGCCAGCAGCTTGGGTCCGGGGGCGGTCATTACTGAAGCTTTCTTT. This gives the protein CASSLGPGAVITEAFF.

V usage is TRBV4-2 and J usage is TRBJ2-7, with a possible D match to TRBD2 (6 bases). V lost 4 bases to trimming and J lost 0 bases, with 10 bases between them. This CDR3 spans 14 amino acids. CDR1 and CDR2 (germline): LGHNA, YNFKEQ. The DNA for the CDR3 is TGTGCCAGCAGCCGCGGGACGGACTCCTACGAGCAGTACTTC. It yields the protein CASSRGTDSYEQYF.

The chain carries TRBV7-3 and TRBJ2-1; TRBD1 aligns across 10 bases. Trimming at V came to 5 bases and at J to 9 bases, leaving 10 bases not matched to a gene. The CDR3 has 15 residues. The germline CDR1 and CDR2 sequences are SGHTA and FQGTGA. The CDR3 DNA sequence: TGTGCCAGCAGCAGGAGGGGGACAGGGGAGGGTGAGCAGTTCTTC. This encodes CASSRRGTGEGEQFF.

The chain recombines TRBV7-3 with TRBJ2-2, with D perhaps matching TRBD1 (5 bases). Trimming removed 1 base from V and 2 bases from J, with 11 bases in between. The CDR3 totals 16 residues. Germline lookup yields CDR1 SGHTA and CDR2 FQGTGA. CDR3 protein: CASSLNGRGNTGELFF. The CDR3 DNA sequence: TGTGCCAGCAGCTTAAACGGAAGGGGTAACACCGGGGAGCTGTTTTTT.

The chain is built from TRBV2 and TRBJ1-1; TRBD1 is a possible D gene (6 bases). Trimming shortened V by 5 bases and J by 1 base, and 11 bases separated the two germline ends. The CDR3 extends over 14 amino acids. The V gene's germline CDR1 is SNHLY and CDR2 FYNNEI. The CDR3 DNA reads TGTGCCAGCAGTTCGTGGGGGCGGAACACTGAAGCTTTCTTT. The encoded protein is CASSSWGRNTEAFF.

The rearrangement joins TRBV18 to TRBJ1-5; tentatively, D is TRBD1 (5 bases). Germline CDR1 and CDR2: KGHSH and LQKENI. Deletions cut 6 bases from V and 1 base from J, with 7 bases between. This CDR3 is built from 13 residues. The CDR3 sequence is CASSRGSNQPQHF. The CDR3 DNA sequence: TGTGCCAGCTCTAGGGGAAGCAATCAGCCCCAGCATTTT.

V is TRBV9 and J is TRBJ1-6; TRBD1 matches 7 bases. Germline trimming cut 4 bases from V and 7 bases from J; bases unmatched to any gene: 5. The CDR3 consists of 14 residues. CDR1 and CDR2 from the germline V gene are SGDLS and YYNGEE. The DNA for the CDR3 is TGTGCCAGCAGCCTTAGACAGGGCAATTCACCCCTCCACTTT. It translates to CASSLRQGNSPLHF.

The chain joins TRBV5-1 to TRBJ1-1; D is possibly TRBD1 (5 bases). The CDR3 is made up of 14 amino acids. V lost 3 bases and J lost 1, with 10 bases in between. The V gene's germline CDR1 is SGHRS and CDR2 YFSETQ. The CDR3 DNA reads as TGCGCCAGCAGCTCGGGACGGCCGAACACTGAAGCTTTCTTT. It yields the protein CASSSGRPNTEAFF.